This T cell receptor beta chain stems from a study of post-analysis software for immune sequencing data. Whole-study context: Some patients lacked subtype; others had relapsing-remitting, secondary progressive or progressive-relapsing disease. The study, taken as a whole, reports: There was significantly lower normalized Chao1 diversity in multiple sclerosis patients than in controls. Batch-matched samples strongly co-clustered by F measure. In patients, TRBV5-6, TRBV5-1 and TRBV20-1 belonged to roughly five TRBV segments found more frequently than in controls.

Germline CDR1 SGHRS, CDR2 YFSETQ. The CDR3 covers 15 residues. Trimming shortened V by 0 bases and J by 2 bases, and 9 bases separated the two germline ends. Unique molecular identifiers were built into the TCR beta cDNA libraries. Some 500,000 cDNA molecules were obtained per 1 to 10 million input T cells. MiXCR was run by TCRdb on the PCR reads, yielding one entry per CDR3 protein. The sample contains around 400,000 distinct CDR3 sequences, around 37% of which appear only once. On this clonotype: Its antigen is currently unknown.

Sequencing was done on a sample of blood. The TCR was taken from a girl aged 10-17 years with multiple sclerosis. The genes are TRBV5-1 and TRBJ2-1; D not resolved. CDR3 in DNA: TGCGCCAGCAGCTTGGAGGGTGGGCCCTACAATGAGCAGTTCTTC. Its protein product is CASSLEGGPYNEQFF.